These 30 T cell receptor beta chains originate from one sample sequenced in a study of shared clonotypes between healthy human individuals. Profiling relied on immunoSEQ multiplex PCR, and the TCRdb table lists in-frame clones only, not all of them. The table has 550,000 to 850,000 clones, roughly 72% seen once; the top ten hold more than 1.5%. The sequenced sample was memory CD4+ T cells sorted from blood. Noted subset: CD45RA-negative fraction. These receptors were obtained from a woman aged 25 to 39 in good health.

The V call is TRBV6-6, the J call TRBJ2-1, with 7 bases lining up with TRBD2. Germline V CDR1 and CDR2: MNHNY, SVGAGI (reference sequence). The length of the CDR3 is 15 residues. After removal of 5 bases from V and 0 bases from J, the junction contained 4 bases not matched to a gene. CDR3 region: CASSTSASSYNEQFF. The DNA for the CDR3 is TGTGCCAGCAGTACTAGCGCGAGCTCCTACAATGAGCAGTTCTTC.

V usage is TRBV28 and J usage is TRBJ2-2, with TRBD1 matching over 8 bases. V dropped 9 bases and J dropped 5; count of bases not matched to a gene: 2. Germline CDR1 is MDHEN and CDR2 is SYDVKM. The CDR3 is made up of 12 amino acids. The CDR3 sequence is CASGQGTGELFF. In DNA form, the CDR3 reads TGTGCCAGTGGACAGGGTACCGGGGAGCTGTTTTTT.

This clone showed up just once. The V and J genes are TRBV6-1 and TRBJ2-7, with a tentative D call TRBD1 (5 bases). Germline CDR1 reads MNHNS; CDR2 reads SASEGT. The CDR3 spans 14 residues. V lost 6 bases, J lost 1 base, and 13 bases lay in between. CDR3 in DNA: TGTGCCAGCAGGACGGACACCATATCCTACGAGCAGTACTTC. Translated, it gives CASRTDTISYEQYF.

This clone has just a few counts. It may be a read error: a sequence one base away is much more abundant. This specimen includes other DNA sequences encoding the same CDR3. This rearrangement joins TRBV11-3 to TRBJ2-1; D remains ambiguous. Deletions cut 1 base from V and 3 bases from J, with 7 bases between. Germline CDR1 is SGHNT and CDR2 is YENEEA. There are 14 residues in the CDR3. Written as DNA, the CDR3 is TGTGCCAGCAGCTTAGCGGGCGGCTACAATGAGCAGTTCTTC. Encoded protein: CASSLAGGYNEQFF.

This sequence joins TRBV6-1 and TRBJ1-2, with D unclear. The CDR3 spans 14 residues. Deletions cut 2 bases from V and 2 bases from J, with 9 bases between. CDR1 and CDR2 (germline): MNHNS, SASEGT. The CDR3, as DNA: TGTGCCAGCAGTGAAAAGGGTATGAACTATGGCTACACCTTC. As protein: CASSEKGMNYGYTF.

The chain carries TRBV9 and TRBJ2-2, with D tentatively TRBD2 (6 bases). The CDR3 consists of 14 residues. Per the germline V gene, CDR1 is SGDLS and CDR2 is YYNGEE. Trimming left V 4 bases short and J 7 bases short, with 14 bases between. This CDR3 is CASSPGDGNGELFF. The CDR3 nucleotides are TGTGCCAGCAGCCCGGGAGACGGTAACGGGGAGCTGTTTTTT.

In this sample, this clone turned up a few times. The CDR3 sequence: CASSAGGGGQYF. CDR3 DNA sequence: TGCGCCAGCAGTGCTGGAGGAGGTGGGCAGTACTTC. This rearrangement joins TRBV10-1 to TRBJ2-7; D is possibly TRBD2 (5 bases). There are 12 residues in the CDR3. Germline V CDR1 and CDR2: WNHNN, SYGVQD (reference sequence). V was trimmed by 4 bases and J by 9 bases, leaving 13 bases between them.

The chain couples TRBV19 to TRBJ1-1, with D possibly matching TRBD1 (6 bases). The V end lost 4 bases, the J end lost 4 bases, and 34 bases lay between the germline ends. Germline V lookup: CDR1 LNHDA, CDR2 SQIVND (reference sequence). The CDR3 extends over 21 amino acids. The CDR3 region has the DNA TGTGCCAGTAGTAGGCTTTCCGGCGGCTGGGCAGAAAGGGGGAGAGGCACTGAAGCTTTCTTT. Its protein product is CASSRLSGGWAERGRGTEAFF.

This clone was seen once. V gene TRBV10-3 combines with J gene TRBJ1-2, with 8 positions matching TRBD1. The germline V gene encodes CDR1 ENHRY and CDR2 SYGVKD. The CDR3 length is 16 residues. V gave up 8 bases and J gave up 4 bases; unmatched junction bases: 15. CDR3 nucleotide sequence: TGTGCCATCCGACAGGGGTTTAGTCTCGGATCCTATGGCTACACCTTC. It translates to CAIRQGFSLGSYGYTF.

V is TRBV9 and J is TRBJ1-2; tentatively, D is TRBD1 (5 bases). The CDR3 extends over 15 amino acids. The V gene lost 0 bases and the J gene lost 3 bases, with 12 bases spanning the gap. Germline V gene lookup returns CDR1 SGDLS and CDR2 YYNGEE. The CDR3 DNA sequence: TGTGCCAGCAGCGTAGAGGCGCGGGACTACTATGGCTACACCTTC. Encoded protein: CASSVEARDYYGYTF.

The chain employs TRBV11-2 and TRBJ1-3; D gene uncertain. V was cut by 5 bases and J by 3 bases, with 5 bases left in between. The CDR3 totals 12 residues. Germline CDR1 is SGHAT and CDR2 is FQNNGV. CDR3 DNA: TGTGCCAGCAGCCCGAGTGGAAACACCATATATTTT. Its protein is CASSPSGNTIYF.

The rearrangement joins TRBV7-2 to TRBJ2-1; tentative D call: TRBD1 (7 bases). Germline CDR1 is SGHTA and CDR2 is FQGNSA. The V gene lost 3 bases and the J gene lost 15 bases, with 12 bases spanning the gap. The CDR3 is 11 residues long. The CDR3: CASSLSGGSFF. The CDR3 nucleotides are TGTGCCAGCAGCTTGTCAGGGGGGTCGTTCTTC.

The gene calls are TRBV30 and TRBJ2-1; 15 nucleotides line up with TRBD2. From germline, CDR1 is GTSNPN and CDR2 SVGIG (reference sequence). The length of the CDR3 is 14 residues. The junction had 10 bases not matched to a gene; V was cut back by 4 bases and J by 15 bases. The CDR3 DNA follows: TGTGCCTGGACCCGGGGGGGACTAGCGGGAGGAGGGTTCTTC. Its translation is CAWTRGGLAGGGFF.

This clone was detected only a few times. This CDR3 reads CASRVGGRPDTQYF. For the CDR3, the DNA is TGTGCCAGCAGAGTGGGAGGGAGGCCCGATACGCAGTATTTT. The chain combines TRBV6-6 with TRBJ2-3; TRBD2 aligns across 7 bases. Germline CDR1 reads MNHNY; CDR2 reads SVGAGI (reference sequence). This CDR3 is 14 amino acids long. After removal of 6 bases from V and 6 bases from J, the junction contained 9 bases not matched to a gene.

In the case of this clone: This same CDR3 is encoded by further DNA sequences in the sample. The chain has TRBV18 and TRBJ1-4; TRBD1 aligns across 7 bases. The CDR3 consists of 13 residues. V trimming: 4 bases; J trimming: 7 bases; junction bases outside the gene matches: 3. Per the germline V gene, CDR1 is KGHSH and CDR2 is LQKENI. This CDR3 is CASSRGQTEKLFF. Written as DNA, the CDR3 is TGTGCCAGCTCACGGGGACAGACTGAAAAACTGTTTTTT.

The CDR3 nucleotides read TGCGCCAGCAGCCCATCAGCGGGTGGCTCCTACAATGAGCAGTTCTTC. This codes for CASSPSAGGSYNEQFF. V and J are TRBV5-1 and TRBJ2-1, with TRBD2 as a possible D gene (6 bases). Germline V gene lookup returns CDR1 SGHRS and CDR2 YFSETQ. CDR3 length equals 16 residues. V lost 4 bases and J 0 bases, leaving 14 bases between the germline ends.

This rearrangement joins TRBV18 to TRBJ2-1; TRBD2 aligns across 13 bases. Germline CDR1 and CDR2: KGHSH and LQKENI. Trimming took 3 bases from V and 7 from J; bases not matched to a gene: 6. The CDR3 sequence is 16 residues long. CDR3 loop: CASSPRTSGSWNEQFF. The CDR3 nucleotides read TGTGCCAGCTCACCTCGGACTAGCGGGAGTTGGAATGAGCAGTTCTTC.

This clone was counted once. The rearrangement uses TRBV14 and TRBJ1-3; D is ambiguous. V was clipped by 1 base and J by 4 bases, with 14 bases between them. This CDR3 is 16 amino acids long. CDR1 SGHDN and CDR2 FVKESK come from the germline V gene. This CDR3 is CASSQGDIRTGNTIYF. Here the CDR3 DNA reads TGTGCCAGCAGCCAAGGAGACATCCGAACGGGAAACACCATATATTTT.

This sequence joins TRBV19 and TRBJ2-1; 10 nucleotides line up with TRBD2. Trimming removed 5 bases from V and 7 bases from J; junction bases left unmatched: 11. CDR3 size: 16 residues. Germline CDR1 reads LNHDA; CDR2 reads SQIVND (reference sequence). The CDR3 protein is CASSPSSGRTRNEQFF. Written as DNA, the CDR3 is TGTGCCAGTAGTCCCAGTAGCGGGAGGACTCGGAATGAGCAGTTCTTC. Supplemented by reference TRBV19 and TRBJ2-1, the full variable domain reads DGGITQSPKYLFRKEGQNVTLSCEQNLNHDAMYWYRQDPGQGLRLIYYSQIVNDFQKGDIAEGYSVSREKKESFPLTVTSAQKNPTAFYLCASSPSSGRTRNEQFFGPGTRLTVL.

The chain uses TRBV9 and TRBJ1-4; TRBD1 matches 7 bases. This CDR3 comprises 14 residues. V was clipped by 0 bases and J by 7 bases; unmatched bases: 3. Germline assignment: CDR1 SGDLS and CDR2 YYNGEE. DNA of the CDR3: TGTGCCAGCAGCGTAGAGGGGGCGACTGAAAAACTGTTTTTT. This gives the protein CASSVEGATEKLFF.

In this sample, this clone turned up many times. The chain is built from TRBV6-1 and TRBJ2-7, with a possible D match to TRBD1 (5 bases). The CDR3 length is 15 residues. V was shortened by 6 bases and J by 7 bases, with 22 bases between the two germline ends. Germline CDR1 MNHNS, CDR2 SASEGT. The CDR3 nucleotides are TGTGCCAGCAGGGGCCTATCAGTGACAGAGAGAGAGCAGTACTTC. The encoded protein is CASRGLSVTEREQYF.

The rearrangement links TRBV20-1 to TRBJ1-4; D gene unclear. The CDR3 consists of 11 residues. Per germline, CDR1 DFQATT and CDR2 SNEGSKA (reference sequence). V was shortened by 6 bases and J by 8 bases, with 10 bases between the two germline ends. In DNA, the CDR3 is TGCAGTGCGCCGGGTGGGGAAAAACTGTTTTTT. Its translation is CSAPGGEKLFF.

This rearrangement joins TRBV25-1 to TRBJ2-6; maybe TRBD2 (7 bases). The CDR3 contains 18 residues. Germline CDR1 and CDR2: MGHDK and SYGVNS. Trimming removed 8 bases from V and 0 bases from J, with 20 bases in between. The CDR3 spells CASGPGGHISSGANVLTF. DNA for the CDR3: TGTGCCAGCGGACCGGGGGGACATATTAGCTCTGGGGCCAACGTCCTGACTTTC. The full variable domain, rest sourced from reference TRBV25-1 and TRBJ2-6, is EADIYQTPRYLVIGTGKKITLECSQTMGHDKMYWYQQDPGMELHLIHYSYGVNSTEKGDLSSESTVSRIRTEHFPLTLESARPSHTSQYLCASGPGGHISSGANVLTFGAGSRLTVL.

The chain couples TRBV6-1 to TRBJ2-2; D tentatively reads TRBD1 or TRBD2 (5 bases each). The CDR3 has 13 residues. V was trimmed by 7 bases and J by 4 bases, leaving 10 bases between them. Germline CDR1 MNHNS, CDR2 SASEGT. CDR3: CASIRGVTGELFF. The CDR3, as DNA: TGTGCCAGCATTAGAGGGGTCACCGGGGAGCTGTTTTTT.

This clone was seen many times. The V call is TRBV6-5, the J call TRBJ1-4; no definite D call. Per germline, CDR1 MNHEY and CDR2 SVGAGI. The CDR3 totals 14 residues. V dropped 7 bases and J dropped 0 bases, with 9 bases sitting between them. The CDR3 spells CASTSTATNEKLFF. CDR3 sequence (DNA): TGTGCCAGCACCTCGACGGCAACTAATGAAAAACTGTTTTTT.

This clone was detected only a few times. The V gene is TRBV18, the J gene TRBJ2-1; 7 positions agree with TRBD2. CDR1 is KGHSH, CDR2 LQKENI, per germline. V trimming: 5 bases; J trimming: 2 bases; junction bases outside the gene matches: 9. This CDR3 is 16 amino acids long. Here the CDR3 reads CASSKTSRGAYNEQFF. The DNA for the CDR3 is TGTGCCAGCTCAAAGACTAGCCGAGGAGCCTACAATGAGCAGTTCTTC.

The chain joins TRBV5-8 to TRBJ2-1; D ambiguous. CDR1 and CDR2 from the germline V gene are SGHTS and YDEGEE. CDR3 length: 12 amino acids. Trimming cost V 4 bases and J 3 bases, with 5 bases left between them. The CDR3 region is CASSTNYNEQFF. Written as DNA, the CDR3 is TGTGCCAGCAGCACGAACTACAATGAGCAGTTCTTC.

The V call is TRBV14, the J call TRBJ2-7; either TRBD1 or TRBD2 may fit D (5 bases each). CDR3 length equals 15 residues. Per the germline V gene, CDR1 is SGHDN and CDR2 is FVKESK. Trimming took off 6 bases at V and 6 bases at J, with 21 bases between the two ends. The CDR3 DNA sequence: TGTGCCAGCAGGGGGACGGTCTCCAACTCGGGCGAGCAGTACTTC. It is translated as CASRGTVSNSGEQYF.

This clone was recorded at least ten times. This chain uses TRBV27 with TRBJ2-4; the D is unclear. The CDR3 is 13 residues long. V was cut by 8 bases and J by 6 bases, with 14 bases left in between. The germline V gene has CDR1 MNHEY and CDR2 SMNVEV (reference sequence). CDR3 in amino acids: CASGEWSGNIQYF. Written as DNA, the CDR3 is TGTGCCAGCGGGGAATGGTCTGGAAACATTCAGTACTTC.

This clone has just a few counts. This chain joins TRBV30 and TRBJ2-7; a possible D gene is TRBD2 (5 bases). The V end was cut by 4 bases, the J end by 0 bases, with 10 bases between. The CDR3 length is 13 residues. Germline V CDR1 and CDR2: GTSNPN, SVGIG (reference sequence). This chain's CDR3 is CAWNAGNSYEQYF. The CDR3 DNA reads TGTGCCTGGAATGCGGGTAACTCCTACGAGCAGTACTTC.